Sequencing of this T cell receptor (beta chain) was carried out in a study of blood T cells in healthy people across ages (dated by TCRdb to between 2014 and 2016). Background on the whole study: In model experiments, roughly one uniquely barcoded TCR beta cDNA molecule per two T cells was captured by template switching. To track age-related changes in TCR beta repertoire diversity, the study relied on deep sequencing normalized with unique cDNA molecular identifiers. The donors were divided into four age groups: young (average around 17 years), middle-aged (around 37), aged (about 61) and long-lived (around 80). Donors of different ages were randomly distributed across sequencing lanes to avoid experimental bias. For two donors (one aged 18 to 29 and one aged 80 or older), the study analyzed two additional independent replicas of 1 million unique cDNA reads from the same blood draw.

Overall results and qualifications from the work: Since profiling was done on bulk unsorted PBMCs, naive and antigen-experienced compartments could not be conclusively compared. Because donor CMV infection status was unknown, age-related changes in expanded clonotypes were potentially confounded. Compared with the aged group, the long-lived group had more naive CD4+ T cells, fewer expanded clones and increased TCR diversity, suggesting age selection. Observed TCR beta diversity per million T cells fell roughly linearly with age, and a significant reduction was already apparent by age roughly 41. The percentage of naive T cells measured by flow cytometry correlated strongly with observed TCR beta diversity. Total diversity estimates from one million sequenced T cells were considered lower bounds and underestimates.

In the case of this clonotype: The antigen it binds to is not known. Base qualities are not at hand, and no much larger clone is one base apart.

The 35 to 40 donors, aged about 6 to 100 years, were systemically healthy Caucasian individuals from Russia. Roughly 11 milliliters of peripheral blood were drawn from each donor into EDTA-treated Vacutainer tubes. Ficoll-Paque density-gradient centrifugation was used to isolate PBMCs, with at least 6.5 million per sample. Total RNA, at least 6 micrograms per sample, was extracted from PBMCs with Trizol reagent. Naive CD45RAhigh/CD27high T cell percentages were measured by flow cytometry on a PBMC aliquot from every donor. Libraries were prepared through 5' RACE. Sequencing took place on an Illumina HiSeq 2500. A second PCR of 7 to 11 cycles was run with a J-beta primer mix and a sample-barcoded 5' primer. Each TCR beta cDNA molecule received a unique molecular identifier from a template-switch 5' adaptor carrying 12 random nucleotides. Each sample yielded at least 2.5 million CDR3-containing paired-end reads. All of the RNA was converted into first-strand cDNA using the Mint cDNA synthesis kit, with a TRBC-specific oligonucleotide serving as the primer. After uracil-DNA glycosylase treatment, a first 18-cycle PCR used universal primers M1SS and BC2_uni_R on all cDNA. In the paper's pipeline: Normalization of each sample was performed by random selection of 1 million high-quality reads, each carrying a distinct molecular identifier. Instead of being binned into consensus sequences, reads that shared molecular identifiers were thrown out. CDR3 identification, clonotype clustering and error correction used MiTCR with a Q25 quality threshold and the strictest error-elimination algorithm. Lower-bound total TCR beta diversity was estimated with a nonparametric unseen species model using Euler transformation. Through fastp at Q25 and MiXCR, TCRdb rebuilt clones from the public reads, retaining in-frame beta chains. Every entry covers one CDR3 protein and lists the most common genes and DNA from its rows. V and J calls and clone size were set by TCRdb, not the authors. The sample table lists fewer than 1,000,000 distinct CDR3 sequences, around 45% of them with a count of one. The ten largest clones add up to 15% to 20% of the sample.

Via the germline V gene (reference sequence), CDR1 is DFQATT and CDR2 SNEGSKA. V loses 6 bases at its end and J loses 5 bases; junction bases beyond the gene matches: 12. From the cysteine through the phenylalanine, the CDR3 covers 15 amino acids. Only the CDR3 portion is preserved as DNA: 45 bases, with reading frame beginning at the first base. The chain uses TRBV20-1 and TRBJ2-1; TRBD1 aligns with 8 central bases. The sequenced sample consisted of blood. The sequence was obtained from a man aged 80 or over in good health. The DNA sequence follows: TGCAGTGCCCCGGGTGGGACAGGAGTACACAATGAGCAGTTCTTC. The resulting protein is CSAPGGTGVHNEQFF.